These T cell receptor beta chains were read from a single sample in a study of blood T cell repertoires in COVID-19. Method: immunoSEQ multiplex PCR; TCRdb's copy keeps in-frame clones and lacks some. The sample shows fewer than 350,000 clones, roughly 88% of them seen only once. The source material was PBMCs or T cells enriched from blood (not recorded which). These receptors were taken from a middle-aged woman with acute COVID-19. Both conserved end residues are part of each CDR3.

V gene: TRBV29-1
J gene: TRBJ2-2
CDR3 protein: CSVRTIAGGPNPGELFF

V gene: TRBV24-1
J gene: TRBJ2-2
CDR3 protein: CATSEARDRGAGELFF

V gene: TRBV7-9
J gene: TRBJ1-5
CDR3 protein: CASSLGGYSNQPQHF

V gene: TRBV24-1
J gene: TRBJ1-2
CDR3 protein: CATSDLDRGYTF

V gene: TRBV2
J gene: TRBJ2-7
CDR3 protein: CASSGGYTVYEQYF

V gene: TRBV6-5
J gene: TRBJ2-3
CDR3 protein: CASSYGAPATDTQYF

V gene: TRBV7-2
J gene: TRBJ2-1
CDR3 protein: CASSLTSDSWDEQFF

V gene: TRBV7-9
J gene: TRBJ2-1
CDR3 protein: CASSQWGSGRARRYNEQFF

V gene: TRBV29-1
J gene: TRBJ2-1
CDR3 protein: CSGRDRANNEQFF

V gene: TRBV11-3
J gene: TRBJ2-1
CDR3 protein: CASSPPGLGRTYNEQFF

V gene: TRBV24-1
J gene: TRBJ2-2
CDR3 protein: CATSDADRGDTGELFF

V gene: TRBV14
J gene: TRBJ1-2
CDR3 protein: CASAPGQRAINYGYTF

V gene: TRBV11-2
J gene: TRBJ2-3
CDR3 protein: CASSPAALAIRDTQYF